Included here is one TCR beta chain sequence, with context. This clonotype was detected only a few times. No cognate antigen has been identified for it. Per-base qualities were not stored, and no clone one base away is much larger. The V and J ends are trimmed by 3 bases and 0 bases, leaving 14 bases between them. From its cysteine to its phenylalanine, the CDR3 spans 16 amino acids. Left in the record is the CDR3 DNA by itself, 48 bases read in frame from the first base. Taken from the germline V gene (reference sequence), the CDR1 and CDR2 loops are MNHEY and SMNVEV. The data were obtained in a study of immune characterization of retroperitoneal liposarcoma (dated by TCRdb to about 2019). Libraries were prepared through PCR. Sequencing relied on a NextSeq 500. TCRdb handled the public reads itself, with Q25 trimming in fastp and clone calling in MiXCR, and kept productive beta chains. One record per CDR3 amino acid sequence lists the most common genes and DNA. The sample profile shows 9,500 to 13,000 distinct CDR3 sequences; around 28% of them were found once. The top ten clones comprise approximately 9.1% of the sample.

Input material: tumor tissue. This receptor was taken from a female donor with retroperitoneal liposarcoma. The chain is made from TRBV27 and TRBJ1-2; TRBD1 is a weak D gene call, 5 bases matching. The DNA is TGTGCCAGCAGTTTGAGCCGGGACCGAGCTAACTATGGCTACACCTTC. This codes for CASSLSRDRANYGYTF.